This entry lists 5 T cell receptor beta chains sequenced from one sample in a study of cytomegalovirus exposure and HLA in healthy donors. The study ran its PCR with 60 Vbeta and 13 Jbeta primers. Sequenced by immunoSEQ multiplex PCR; TCRdb stores in-frame clones only, minus some. The data contain more than 130,000 clones, more than 60% of them singletons. Specimen: PBMCs. Receptors were obtained from a male donor in good health and CMV-seronegative.

This chain joins TRBV27 and TRBJ2-1; weak D call: TRBD2 (7 bases). This CDR3 comprises 14 residues. With 7 bases removed from V and 4 bases from J, the gap between germline ends came to 14 bases. Per the germline V gene, CDR1 is MNHEY and CDR2 is SMNVEV (reference sequence). The chain's CDR3 is CASMGASGYNEQFF. As DNA, the CDR3 is TGTGCCAGCATGGGGGCTAGCGGATACAATGAGCAGTTCTTC.

This clone was counted a few times. This chain connects TRBV10-3 to TRBJ2-5, with D perhaps TRBD1 (5 bases). The CDR3 spans 13 residues. Germline V CDR1 and CDR2: ENHRY, SYGVKD. V lost 9 bases and J 2 bases, leaving 13 bases between the germline ends. The CDR3 DNA is TGTGCCATTAGGGGCAGCCTTCAAGAGACCCAGTACTTC. This codes for CAIRGSLQETQYF.

The chain couples TRBV12-5 to TRBJ1-1; D is uncertain. The CDR3 extends over 12 amino acids. CDR1 LGHNT and CDR2 FRNRAP come from the germline V gene. V was clipped by 9 bases and J by 0 bases, with 8 bases between them. The CDR3: CASGVMNTEAFF. Written as DNA, the CDR3 is TGTGCTAGCGGGGTTATGAACACTGAAGCTTTCTTT.

This clone was observed once. This chain joins TRBV2 and TRBJ1-5, with 9 bases lining up with TRBD1. This CDR3 has 13 amino acids. Germline V CDR1 and CDR2: SNHLY, FYNNEI. V trimming: 4 bases; J trimming: 7 bases; junction bases outside the gene matches: 2. CDR3 residues: CASSGDRDQPQHF. The CDR3 DNA sequence: TGTGCCAGCAGTGGGGACAGGGACCAGCCCCAGCATTTT.

The V call is TRBV10-2, the J call TRBJ2-3; 8 bases align to TRBD2. Germline V lookup: CDR1 WSHSY, CDR2 SAAADI. This CDR3 is 16 amino acids long. Unmatched junction bases numbered 5, after V lost 1 base and J lost 2 bases. CDR3 sequence: CASSEFSSGPTDTQYF. DNA for the CDR3: TGCGCCAGCAGTGAGTTCTCTAGCGGGCCCACAGATACGCAGTATTTT.